Sequencing of this T cell receptor (beta chain) was carried out in a study of blood T cell repertoires in COVID-19. Study background: From the United States, Italy and Spain came samples of acute and convalescent COVID-19.

The V gene's germline CDR1 is MNHEY and CDR2 SVGEGT. Trimming took off 6 bases at V and 1 base at J, with 12 bases between the two ends. The CDR3 sequence is 14 residues long. Repertoires were generated with immunoSEQ multiplex PCR, while TCRdb's copy carries only in-frame clones and drops some. In the table there are approximately 300,000 clones, roughly 89% of which are singletons. V and J are TRBV6-2 or TRBV6-3 and TRBJ1-1, with a possible D match to TRBD1 (6 bases). The sequenced sample was peripheral blood. The sequence derives from a woman in her twenties or thirties with COVID-19, enrolled during active disease. The DNA of the CDR3 is TGTGCCAGCAGCAAACAGGGCCCGAACACTGAAGCTTTCTTT. It translates to CASSKQGPNTEAFF.